Described below is a single T cell receptor (beta chain) sequence and its context. This sample is part of a study of blood T cell repertoires in COVID-19. Overall study: Acute-phase and convalescent COVID-19 samples originated in the United States, Italy and Spain. Sources were T cells, B-cell-depleted T cells, or PBMCs; the material itself was cDNA or gDNA.

This study enrolled people aged about 18 to 95 from around 26 US geographic areas. Which cohort a participant joined came from the clinical history participants gave. Assay: immunoSEQ multiplex PCR; the TCRdb copy retains only in-frame clones and omits some. Of hundreds of thousands of clones detected, roughly 88% appear once; the ten largest clones hold about 15%. V was pared by 6 bases and J by 3 bases, with 18 bases between. Germline V CDR1 and CDR2: MNHEY, SVGAGI. This CDR3 comprises 15 residues. The TCR originated in a woman in her forties or fifties with acute COVID-19. Sequenced: PBMCs or T cells enriched from blood (not recorded which). The rearrangement joins TRBV6-5 to TRBJ2-7; possibly TRBD1 for D (6 bases). The CDR3 DNA reads as TGTGCCAGCAGCCTTACAGGGCGTTGGGGCTACGAGCAGTACTTC. It translates to CASSLTGRWGYEQYF.